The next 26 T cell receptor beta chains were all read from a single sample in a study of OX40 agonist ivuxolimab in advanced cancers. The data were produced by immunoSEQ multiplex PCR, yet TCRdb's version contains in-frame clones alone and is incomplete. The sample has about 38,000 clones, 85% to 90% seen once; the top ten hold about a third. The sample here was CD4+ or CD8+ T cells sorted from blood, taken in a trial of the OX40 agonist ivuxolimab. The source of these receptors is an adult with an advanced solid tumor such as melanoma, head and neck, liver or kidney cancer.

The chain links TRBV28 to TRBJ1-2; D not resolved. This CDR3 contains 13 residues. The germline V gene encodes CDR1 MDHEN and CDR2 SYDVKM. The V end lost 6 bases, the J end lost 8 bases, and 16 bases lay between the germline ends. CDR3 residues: CASSPLGGNGYTF. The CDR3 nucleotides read TGTGCCAGCAGCCCTCTAGGAGGGAACGGCTACACCTTC.

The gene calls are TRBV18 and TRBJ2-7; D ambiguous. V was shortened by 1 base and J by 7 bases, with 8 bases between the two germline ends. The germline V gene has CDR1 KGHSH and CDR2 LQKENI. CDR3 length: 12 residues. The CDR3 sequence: CASSPQAREQYF. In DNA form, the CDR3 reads TGTGCCAGCTCACCACAGGCTAGGGAGCAGTACTTC.

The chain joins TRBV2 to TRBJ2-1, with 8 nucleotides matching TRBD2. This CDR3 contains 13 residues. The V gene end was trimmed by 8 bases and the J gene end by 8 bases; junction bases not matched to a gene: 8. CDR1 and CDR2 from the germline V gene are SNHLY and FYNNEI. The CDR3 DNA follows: TGTGCCAGCCCCGGGACTAGAGACGATGAGCAGTTCTTC. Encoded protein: CASPGTRDDEQFF.

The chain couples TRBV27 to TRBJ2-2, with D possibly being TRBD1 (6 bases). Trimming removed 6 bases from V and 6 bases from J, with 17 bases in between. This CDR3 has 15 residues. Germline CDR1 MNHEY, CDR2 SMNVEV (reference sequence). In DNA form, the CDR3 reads TGTGCCAGCAGCCGCGTTACAGGGTTTTCCGGGGAGCTGTTTTTT. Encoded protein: CASSRVTGFSGELFF.

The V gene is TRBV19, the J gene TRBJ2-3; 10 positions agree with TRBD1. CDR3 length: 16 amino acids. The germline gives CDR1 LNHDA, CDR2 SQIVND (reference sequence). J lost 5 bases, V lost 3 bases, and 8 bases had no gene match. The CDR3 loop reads CASSMSGQGYQDTQYF. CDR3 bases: TGTGCCAGTAGTATGTCGGGACAGGGGTATCAAGATACGCAGTATTTT. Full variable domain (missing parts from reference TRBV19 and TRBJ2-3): DGGITQSPKYLFRKEGQNVTLSCEQNLNHDAMYWYRQDPGQGLRLIYYSQIVNDFQKGDIAEGYSVSREKKESFPLTVTSAQKNPTAFYLCASSMSGQGYQDTQYFGPGTRLTVL.

CDR3 bases: TGTGCCAGCAGCGGGTTCGATGAGCAGTTCTTC. This translates into CASSGFDEQFF. The V and J genes are TRBV2 and TRBJ2-1; no reliable D call. CDR1 and CDR2 (germline): SNHLY, FYNNEI. The length of the CDR3 is 11 residues. Between the trimmed V and J ends, which lost 6 bases and 8 bases, there was a span of 8 bases.

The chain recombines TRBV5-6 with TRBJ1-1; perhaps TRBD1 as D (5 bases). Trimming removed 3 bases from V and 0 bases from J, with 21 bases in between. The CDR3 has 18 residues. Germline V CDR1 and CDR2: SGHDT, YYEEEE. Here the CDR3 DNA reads TGTGCCAGCAGCTCAGAAGGAATGAAGGCGGGGGTGAACACTGAAGCTTTCTTT. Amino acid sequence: CASSSEGMKAGVNTEAFF.

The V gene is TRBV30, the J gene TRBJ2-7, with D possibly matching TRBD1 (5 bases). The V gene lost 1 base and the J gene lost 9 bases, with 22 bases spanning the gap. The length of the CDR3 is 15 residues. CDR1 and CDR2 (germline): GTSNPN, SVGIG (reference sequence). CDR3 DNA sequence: TGTGCCTGGAGTGGATTCAGGGATCCTCTTTTCGGGCAGTACTTC. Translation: CAWSGFRDPLFGQYF. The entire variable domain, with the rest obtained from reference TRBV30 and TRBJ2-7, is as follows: SQTIHQWPATLVQPVGSPLSLECTVEGTSNPNLYWYRQAAGRGLQLLFYSVGIGQISSEVPQNLSASRPQDRQFILSSKKLLLSDSGFYLCAWSGFRDPLFGQYFGPGTRLTVT.

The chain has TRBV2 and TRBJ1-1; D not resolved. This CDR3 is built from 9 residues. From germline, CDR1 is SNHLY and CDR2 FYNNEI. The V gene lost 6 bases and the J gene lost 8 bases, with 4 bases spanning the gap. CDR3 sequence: CASRGEAFF. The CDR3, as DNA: TGTGCCAGCAGAGGCGAAGCTTTCTTT.

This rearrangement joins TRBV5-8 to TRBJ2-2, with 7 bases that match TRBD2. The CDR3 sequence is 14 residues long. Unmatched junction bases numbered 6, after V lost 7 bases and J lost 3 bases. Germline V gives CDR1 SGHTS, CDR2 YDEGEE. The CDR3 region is CASAASGYTGELFF. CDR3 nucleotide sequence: TGTGCCAGCGCCGCTAGCGGCTACACCGGGGAGCTGTTTTTT.

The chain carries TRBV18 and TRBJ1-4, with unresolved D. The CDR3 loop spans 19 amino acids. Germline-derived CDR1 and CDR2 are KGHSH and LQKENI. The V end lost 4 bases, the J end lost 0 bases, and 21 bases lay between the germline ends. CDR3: CASSLKYATDTATNEKLFF. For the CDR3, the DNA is TGTGCCAGCTCACTTAAATACGCCACAGACACAGCAACTAATGAAAAACTGTTTTTT. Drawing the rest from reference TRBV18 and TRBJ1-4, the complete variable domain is NAGVMQNPRHLVRRRGQEARLRCSPMKGHSHVYWYRQLPEEGLKFMVYLQKENIIDESGMPKERFSAEFPKEGPSILRIQQVVRGDSAAYFCASSLKYATDTATNEKLFFGSGTQLSVL.

CDR3 amino acids: CASSPFDSADTQYF. The DNA for the CDR3 is TGTGCCAGCAGCCCATTCGACAGCGCAGATACGCAGTATTTT. This chain joins TRBV7-9 and TRBJ2-3, with D perhaps matching TRBD1 (5 bases). Trimming removed 5 bases at V and 4 bases at J, with 13 bases between. Germline V lookup: CDR1 SEHNR, CDR2 FQNEAQ (reference sequence). The CDR3 has 14 amino acids.

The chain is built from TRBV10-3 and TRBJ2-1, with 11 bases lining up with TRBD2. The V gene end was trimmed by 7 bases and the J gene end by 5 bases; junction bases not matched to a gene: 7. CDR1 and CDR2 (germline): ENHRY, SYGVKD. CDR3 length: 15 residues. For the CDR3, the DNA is TGTGCCATCATGACCGGGACTAGCGGTAACAATGAGCAGTTCTTC. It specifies CAIMTGTSGNNEQFF.

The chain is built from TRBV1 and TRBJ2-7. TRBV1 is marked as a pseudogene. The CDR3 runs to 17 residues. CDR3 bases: TGCACCAGCAGCCAACCCGGGCGGCCCAACCCCCTTTACGAGCAGTACTTC. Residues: CTSSQPGRPNPLYEQYF.

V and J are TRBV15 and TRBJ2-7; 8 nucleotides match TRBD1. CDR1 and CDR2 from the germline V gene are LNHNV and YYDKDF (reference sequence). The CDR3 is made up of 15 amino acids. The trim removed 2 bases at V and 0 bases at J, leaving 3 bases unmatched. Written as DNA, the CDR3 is TGTGCCACCAGCAGATCGGGACAGGCCTCCTACGAGCAGTACTTC. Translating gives CATSRSGQASYEQYF.

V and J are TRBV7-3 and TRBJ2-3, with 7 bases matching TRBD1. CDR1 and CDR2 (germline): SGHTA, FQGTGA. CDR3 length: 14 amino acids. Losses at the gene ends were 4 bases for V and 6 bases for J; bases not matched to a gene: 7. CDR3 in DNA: TGTGCCAGCAGCTCTGAGGGGGCTGAGGATACGCAGTATTTT. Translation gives CASSSEGAEDTQYF.

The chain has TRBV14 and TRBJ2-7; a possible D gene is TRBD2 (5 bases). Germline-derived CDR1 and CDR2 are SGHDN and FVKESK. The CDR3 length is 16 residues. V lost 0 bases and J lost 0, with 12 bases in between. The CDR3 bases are TGTGCCAGCAGCCAAGATTCGAGGAGGAGCTCCTACGAGCAGTACTTC. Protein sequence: CASSQDSRRSSYEQYF.

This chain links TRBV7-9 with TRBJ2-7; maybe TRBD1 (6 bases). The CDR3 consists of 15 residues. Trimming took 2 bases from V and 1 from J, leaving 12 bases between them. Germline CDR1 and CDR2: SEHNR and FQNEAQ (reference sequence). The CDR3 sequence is CASSLLGTLSYEQYF. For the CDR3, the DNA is TGTGCCAGCAGCTTATTGGGGACATTATCCTACGAGCAGTACTTC. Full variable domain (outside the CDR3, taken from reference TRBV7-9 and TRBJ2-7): DTGVSQNPRHKITKRGQNVTFRCDPISEHNRLYWYRQTLGQGPEFLTYFQNEAQLEKSRLLSDRFSAERPKGSFSTLEIQRTEQGDSAMYLCASSLLGTLSYEQYFGPGTRLTVT.

CDR3 DNA: TGCGCCAGCAGCTTGGCCACTAGCACAGATACGCAGTATTTT. Protein: CASSLATSTDTQYF. The V and J genes are TRBV5-1 and TRBJ2-3; D is uncertain. The CDR3 runs to 14 residues. Trimming removed 0 bases at V and 0 bases at J, with 5 bases between. Germline CDR1 is SGHRS and CDR2 is YFSETQ.

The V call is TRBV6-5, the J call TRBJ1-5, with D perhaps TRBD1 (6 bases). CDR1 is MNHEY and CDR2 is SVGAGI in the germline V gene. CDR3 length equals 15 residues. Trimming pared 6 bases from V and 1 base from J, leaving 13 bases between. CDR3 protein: CASRRDRTSNQPQHF. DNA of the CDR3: TGTGCCAGCAGGCGAGACAGGACCAGCAATCAGCCCCAGCATTTT.

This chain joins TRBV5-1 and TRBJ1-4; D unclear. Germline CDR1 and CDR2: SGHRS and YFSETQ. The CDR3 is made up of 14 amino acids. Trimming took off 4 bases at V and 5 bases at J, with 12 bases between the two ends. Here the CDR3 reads CASSPAGLNEKLFF. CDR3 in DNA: TGCGCCAGCAGCCCAGCGGGCCTAAATGAAAAACTGTTTTTT.

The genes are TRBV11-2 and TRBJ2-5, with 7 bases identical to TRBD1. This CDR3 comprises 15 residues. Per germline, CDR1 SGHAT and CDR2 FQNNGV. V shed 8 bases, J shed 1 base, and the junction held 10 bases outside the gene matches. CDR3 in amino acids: CASRQLTGPQETQYF. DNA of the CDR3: TGTGCCAGCCGACAATTGACAGGGCCCCAAGAGACCCAGTACTTC.

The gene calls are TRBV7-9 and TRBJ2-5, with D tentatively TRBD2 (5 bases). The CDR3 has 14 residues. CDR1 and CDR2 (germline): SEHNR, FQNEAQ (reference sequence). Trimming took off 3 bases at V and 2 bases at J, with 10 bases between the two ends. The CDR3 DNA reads TGTGCCAGCAGCTTTATAGCGAAGCAAGAGACCCAGTACTTC. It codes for CASSFIAKQETQYF.

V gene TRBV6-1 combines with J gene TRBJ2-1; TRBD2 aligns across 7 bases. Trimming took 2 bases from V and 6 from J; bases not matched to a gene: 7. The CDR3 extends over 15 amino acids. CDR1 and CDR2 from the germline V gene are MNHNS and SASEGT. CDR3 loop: CASSERRLAPNEQFF. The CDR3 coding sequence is TGTGCCAGCAGTGAAAGGAGACTAGCACCCAATGAGCAGTTCTTC.

CDR3 DNA: TGTGCCAGCAGCTTGGCCGCCTACGAGCAGTACTTC. Translation gives CASSLAAYEQYF. The chain uses TRBV5-6 and TRBJ2-5; D is unresolved. The J call may be in error: the DNA end matches TRBJ2-7 better. CDR1 is SGHDT, CDR2 YYEEEE, per germline. This CDR3 spans 12 amino acids.

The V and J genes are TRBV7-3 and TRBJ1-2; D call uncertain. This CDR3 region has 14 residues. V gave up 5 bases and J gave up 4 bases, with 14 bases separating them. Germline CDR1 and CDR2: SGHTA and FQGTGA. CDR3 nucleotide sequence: TGTGCCAGCAGCCCCCACGAAGGGTCCTATGGCTACACCTTC. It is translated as CASSPHEGSYGYTF.